One sample yielded the 14 T cell receptor beta chains listed below, sequenced in a study of STAT5B mutations in CD4+ large granular lymphocyte leukemia. Assay used: immunoSEQ multiplex PCR; TCRdb lists only in-frame clones, some missing. The sample contains tens of thousands of clones, approximately 80% of which appear only once. Sequencing was performed on CD4+ T cells from blood buffy coats. These receptors came from a human donor in good health.

V gene TRBV9 combines with J gene TRBJ1-6; perhaps TRBD1 as D (6 bases). Germline lookup yields CDR1 SGDLS and CDR2 YYNGEE. This CDR3 contains 13 residues. Trimming took 0 bases from V and 8 from J, leaving 6 bases between them. As DNA, the CDR3 is TGTGCCAGCAGCGTAGACAGGGATTCACCCCTCCACTTT. Translation: CASSVDRDSPLHF.

The V call is TRBV30, the J call TRBJ1-2; D ambiguous. Trimming removed 5 bases at V and 1 base at J, with 14 bases between. Germline CDR1 is GTSNPN and CDR2 is SVGIG (reference sequence). This CDR3 contains 14 residues. The CDR3 spells CAWLEIEINYGYTF. CDR3 coding DNA: TGTGCCTGGTTAGAGATCGAGATTAACTATGGCTACACCTTC.

This clone is a singleton in its sample. V usage is TRBV11-2 and J usage is TRBJ1-2; D ambiguous. CDR1 is SGHAT, CDR2 FQNNGV, per germline. The CDR3 has 13 residues. Trimming stripped 2 bases from V and 8 bases from J, with 12 bases between. The CDR3 DNA reads as TGTGCCAGCAGCTTATCTGAGGCGTACGGCTACACCTTC. Amino acid sequence: CASSLSEAYGYTF.

The CDR3 protein is CASSLGGGMGYTF. The CDR3, as DNA: TGTGCCAGCAGCTTGGGGGGGGGCATGGGCTACACCTTC. The V and J genes are TRBV7-2 and TRBJ1-2; perhaps TRBD1 as D (6 bases). V was cut by 3 bases and J by 8 bases, with 13 bases left in between. Germline CDR1 is SGHTA and CDR2 is FQGNSA. This CDR3 comprises 13 residues. Drawing the rest from reference TRBV7-2 and TRBJ1-2, the complete variable domain is GAGVSQSPSNKVTEKGKDVELRCDPISGHTALYWYRQSLGQGLEFLIYFQGNSAPDKSGLPSDRFSAERTGGSVSTLTIQRTQQEDSAVYLCASSLGGGMGYTFGSGTRLTVV.

This sequence joins TRBV11-1 and TRBJ2-3; 8 bases are shared with TRBD1. CDR1 and CDR2 from the germline V gene are SGHAT and FQDESV (reference sequence). This CDR3 is 15 amino acids long. V was pared by 5 bases and J by 3 bases, with 7 bases of the junction left unmatched. Written as DNA, the CDR3 is TGTGCCAGCAGCCCAAGACAGGGGTTGACAGATACGCAGTATTTT. It encodes CASSPRQGLTDTQYF. The full variable domain, with the rest looked up from reference TRBV11-1 and TRBJ2-3, is EAEVAQSPRYKITEKSQAVAFWCDPISGHATLYWYRQILGQGPELLVQFQDESVVDDSQLPKDRFSAERLKGVDSTLKIQPAELGDSAMYLCASSPRQGLTDTQYFGPGTRLTVL.

This rearrangement joins TRBV28 to TRBJ1-2, with 7 bases identical to TRBD1. CDR1 is MDHEN and CDR2 is SYDVKM in the germline V gene. This CDR3 has 14 amino acids. The ends lost 4 bases at V and 3 bases at J; junction bases unmatched: 5. CDR3 amino acids: CASSSADRDYGYTF. CDR3 coding DNA: TGTGCCAGCAGTTCCGCCGACAGGGACTATGGCTACACCTTC.

V and J are TRBV28 and TRBJ2-1; D gene unclear. Trimming shortened V by 3 bases and J by 4 bases, and 4 bases separated the two germline ends. CDR3 length equals 12 residues. CDR1 MDHEN and CDR2 SYDVKM come from the germline V gene. DNA for the CDR3: TGTGCCAGCAGTTTGCAGTACAATGAGCAGTTCTTC. Its protein product is CASSLQYNEQFF.

The chain combines TRBV6-5 with TRBJ2-1; 12 nucleotides line up with TRBD2. CDR3 length equals 15 residues. In germline, CDR1 is MNHEY, CDR2 SVGAGI. V trimming: 6 bases; J trimming: 7 bases; junction bases outside the gene matches: 7. DNA of the CDR3: TGTGCCAGCAGATCGACTAGCGGGGGAGTAAATGAGCAGTTCTTC. It yields the protein CASRSTSGGVNEQFF.

The table lists this clone with a few counts. The chain is built from TRBV19 and TRBJ2-2; 7 bases are shared with TRBD1. V was clipped by 11 bases and J by 6 bases; unmatched bases: 6. Germline CDR1 is LNHDA and CDR2 is SQIVND (reference sequence). The CDR3 spans 12 residues. CDR3: CAGRQGAGELFF. In nucleotides, the CDR3 is TGTGCCGGAAGACAGGGCGCCGGGGAGCTGTTTTTT.

The genes are TRBV9 and TRBJ2-1; D is uncertain. V lost 3 bases to trimming and J lost 6 bases, with 13 bases between them. Germline loops: CDR1 SGDLS, CDR2 YYNGEE. The CDR3 length is 14 residues. CDR3: CASSESGFLNEQFF. As DNA, the CDR3 is TGTGCCAGCAGCGAGTCGGGCTTCCTCAATGAGCAGTTCTTC.

V gene TRBV11-2 combines with J gene TRBJ2-3; 9 nucleotides align to TRBD2. Germline assignment: CDR1 SGHAT and CDR2 FQNNGV. J lost 2 bases, V lost 1 base, and 4 bases had no gene match. This CDR3 contains 16 residues. As DNA, the CDR3 is TGTGCCAGCAGCTTAGTCCAGCGGGGGGTCACAGATACGCAGTATTTT. This sequence encodes CASSLVQRGVTDTQYF.

The chain uses TRBV7-2 and TRBJ2-1; 9 positions match TRBD1. The CDR3 is made up of 16 amino acids. Germline-derived CDR1 and CDR2 are SGHTA and FQGNSA. V lost 6 bases, J lost 2 bases, and 8 bases stayed unmatched. In DNA form, the CDR3 reads TGTGCCAGCAGTCGGGACAGGGTGGATACCTACAATGAGCAGTTCTTC. It encodes CASSRDRVDTYNEQFF.

The chain recombines TRBV29-1 with TRBJ2-3, with no clear D. Germline-derived CDR1 and CDR2 are SQVTM and ANQGSEA. The length of the CDR3 is 12 residues. Trimming shortened V by 3 bases and J by 2 bases, and 6 bases separated the two germline ends. Here the CDR3 reads CSVDGYTDTQYF. DNA of the CDR3: TGCAGCGTTGACGGGTACACAGATACGCAGTATTTT.

The chain employs TRBV5-6 and TRBJ2-3; 9 nucleotides line up with TRBD1. CDR1 and CDR2 from the germline V gene are SGHDT and YYEEEE. The CDR3 is 15 amino acids. Trimming removed 4 bases from V and 4 bases from J; junction bases left unmatched: 7. The CDR3 protein is CASSRGDREADTQYF. The DNA of the CDR3 is TGTGCCAGCAGCAGGGGGGACAGGGAGGCAGATACGCAGTATTTT. The full variable domain, completed using reference TRBV5-6 and TRBJ2-3, is DAGVTQSPTHLIKTRGQQVTLRCSPKSGHDTVSWYQQALGQGPQFIFQYYEEEERQRGNFPDRFSGHQFPNYSSELNVNALLLGDSALYLCASSRGDREADTQYFGPGTRLTVL.